This entry lists 27 T cell receptor beta chains sequenced from one sample in a study of T cells in Graves' hyperthyroidism and ophthalmopathy. RNA transcripts served as the template for amplifying TCR beta CDR3 regions. In the first-round RT-PCR of the TCR CDR3, the HTBI primer set was used. TCRdb analysed the multiplex PCR reads with MiXCR anew, one entry per CDR3 protein. This sample has roughly 400,000 distinct CDR3 sequences, with roughly 25% found just once. Material: blood. The source is a man aged 50 to 59 with Graves' hyperthyroidism.

The chain carries TRBV12-3 or TRBV12-4 and TRBJ2-7; D may be TRBD1 (6 bases). The CDR3 runs 11 residues. Trimming removed 5 bases from V and 7 bases from J, with 9 bases in between. The CDR3 reads CASSARGEQYF. CDR3 DNA sequence: TGTGCCAGCAGTGCAAGGGGGGAGCAGTACTTC.

This clonotype was picked up a small number of times. The rearrangement links TRBV20-1 to TRBJ2-7; D gene ambiguous. The CDR3 sequence is 11 residues long. Trimming removed 6 bases at V and 1 base at J, with 7 bases between. CDR1 and CDR2 from the germline V gene are DFQATT and SNEGSKA (reference sequence). The CDR3 region is CSARRSYEQYF. In DNA, the CDR3 is TGCAGTGCCCGGCGTTCCTACGAGCAGTACTTC.

This clonotype was recorded at least ten times. The chain is built from TRBV7-3 and TRBJ2-7; D is tentatively TRBD1 or TRBD2 (5 bases each). The V end was cut by 0 bases, the J end by 5 bases, with 11 bases between. Germline V gives CDR1 SGHTA, CDR2 FQGTGA. There are 14 residues in the CDR3. The CDR3 sequence is CASSLTGPDDEQYF. In DNA, the CDR3 is TGTGCCAGCAGCTTAACGGGACCGGACGACGAGCAGTACTTC.

This clonotype appeared many times. V gene TRBV20-1 combines with J gene TRBJ1-2; D not resolved. The CDR3 has 12 amino acids. CDR1 and CDR2 from the germline V gene are DFQATT and SNEGSKA (reference sequence). V lost 0 bases to trimming and J lost 1 base, with 3 bases between them. DNA for the CDR3: TGCAGTGCTAGAGAGGTTAACTATGGCTACACCTTC. Translation gives CSAREVNYGYTF.

The V call is TRBV24-1, the J call TRBJ1-5; no clear D. CDR3 length equals 12 residues. CDR1 is KGHDR, CDR2 SFDVKD, per germline. V gave up 2 bases and J gave up 6 bases, with 4 bases separating them. Written as DNA, the CDR3 is TGTGCCACCAGTGATTGGACTCAGCCCCAGCATTTT. Its protein product is CATSDWTQPQHF.

V and J are TRBV6-2 or TRBV6-3 and TRBJ2-7; TRBD1 aligns across 9 bases. CDR1 MNHEY and CDR2 SVGEGT come from the germline V gene. With 5 bases clipped from V and 5 bases from J, the junction kept 10 bases outside the gene matches. The CDR3 is 15 residues long. The CDR3 DNA is TGTGCCAGCAGTGCGTCCGGGACAGGGAAGGACGAGCAGTACTTC. It yields the protein CASSASGTGKDEQYF.

The chain is built from TRBV11-2 and TRBJ2-1; TRBD1 might be the D (5 bases). The CDR3 covers 15 residues. V was shortened by 5 bases and J by 3 bases, with 14 bases between the two germline ends. Per germline, CDR1 SGHAT and CDR2 FQNNGV. The CDR3 here is CASSQSGQDYNEQFF. In DNA, the CDR3 is TGTGCCAGCAGCCAGTCAGGACAAGACTACAATGAGCAGTTCTTC.

J is TRBJ2-5 and V is TRBV5-5; D not resolved. The CDR3 is 15 residues long. The germline V and J ends were trimmed by 1 base and 5 bases, with 15 bases remaining between them. Germline V gene sequence: CDR1 SGHKS, CDR2 YYEKEE (reference sequence). The DNA for the CDR3 is TGTGCCAGCAGCTTGATCCCACTGAGCGCGGAGACCCAGTACTTC. The encoded protein is CASSLIPLSAETQYF.

This clonotype appeared many times. J is TRBJ2-5 and V is TRBV7-6; 8 bases map to TRBD2. After removal of 7 bases from V and 4 bases from J, the junction contained 5 bases not matched to a gene. The length of the CDR3 is 13 residues. The germline V gene encodes CDR1 SGHVS and CDR2 FNYEAQ. In DNA form, the CDR3 reads TGTGCCAGCACCCCTGCGGGGGGAGAGACCCAGTACTTC. This encodes CASTPAGGETQYF.

This clonotype was detected a few times. The genes are TRBV5-1 and TRBJ2-2; D not certain. Germline V lookup: CDR1 SGHRS, CDR2 YFSETQ. V lost 2 bases and J 4 bases, leaving 12 bases between the germline ends. The CDR3 loop spans 15 amino acids. The CDR3, as DNA: TGCGCCAGCAGCTTAAAGGGATTAGGCACCGGGGAGCTGTTTTTT. Encoded protein: CASSLKGLGTGELFF.

The V call is TRBV6-1, the J call TRBJ1-1; D uncertain. The CDR3 runs 10 residues. Germline V CDR1 and CDR2: MNHNS, SASEGT. With 9 bases removed from V and 2 bases from J, the gap between germline ends came to 4 bases. Here the CDR3 reads CASTNTEAFF. In DNA, the CDR3 is TGTGCCAGTACTAACACTGAAGCTTTCTTT.

The chain carries TRBV7-9 and TRBJ2-7; 7 nucleotides agree with TRBD1. This CDR3 has 14 residues. In germline, CDR1 is SEHNR, CDR2 FQNEAQ (reference sequence). V gave up 5 bases and J gave up 2 bases; unmatched junction bases: 6. CDR3 DNA sequence: TGTGCCAGCAGCGCTAGTGGACAGGCCTACGAGCAGTACTTC. This gives the protein CASSASGQAYEQYF.

This clonotype came up many times. The CDR3 reads CASRPGTQSNEQFF. In DNA, the CDR3 is TGTGCCAGCCGCCCCGGGACCCAAAGCAATGAGCAGTTCTTC. The rearrangement links TRBV18 to TRBJ2-1; D is possibly TRBD1 or TRBD2 (5 bases each). Germline V gives CDR1 KGHSH, CDR2 LQKENI. The CDR3 consists of 14 residues. Trimming removed 8 bases at V and 6 bases at J, with 17 bases between. The whole variable domain, filled in from reference TRBV18 and TRBJ2-1, reads NAGVMQNPRHLVRRRGQEARLRCSPMKGHSHVYWYRQLPEEGLKFMVYLQKENIIDESGMPKERFSAEFPKEGPSILRIQQVVRGDSAAYFCASRPGTQSNEQFFGPGTRLTVL.

This clonotype was picked up a small number of times. V usage is TRBV6-4 and J usage is TRBJ2-3; 10 nucleotides align to TRBD2. The CDR3 sequence is 15 residues long. The ends lost 3 bases at V and 3 bases at J; junction bases unmatched: 3. Germline CDR1 MRHNA, CDR2 SNTAGT. The CDR3 nucleotides read TGTGCCAGCAGTGAAGGAGCGGGGGGGACAGATACGCAGTATTTT. It is translated as CASSEGAGGTDTQYF.

CDR3 DNA: TGTGCCAGCACGCGGGAGGGAGTAGGCGGGGAGCTGTTTTTT. Translation: CASTREGVGGELFF. The V call is TRBV2, the J call TRBJ2-2; the match to TRBD2 covers 9 bases. This CDR3 has 14 residues. With V trimmed by 7 bases and J by 7 bases, 7 bases remained unmatched. The germline V gene encodes CDR1 SNHLY and CDR2 FYNNEI.

The sample holds many counts of this clonotype. The J gene is TRBJ2-1, the V gene TRBV7-3, with D perhaps matching TRBD1 (5 bases). V was trimmed by 2 bases and J by 6 bases, leaving 17 bases between them. The CDR3 length is 16 residues. The V gene's germline CDR1 is SGHTA and CDR2 FQGTGA. CDR3 sequence reads: CASSLLPQGPPNEQFF. Here the CDR3 DNA reads TGTGCCAGCAGCTTATTACCGCAGGGCCCACCCAATGAGCAGTTCTTC.

This clonotype was picked up many times. The chain recombines TRBV7-9 with TRBJ2-7; D may match TRBD1 or TRBD2 (6 bases each). This CDR3 is 15 amino acids long. Trimming took off 3 bases at V and 2 bases at J, with 14 bases between the two ends. Germline V lookup: CDR1 SEHNR, CDR2 FQNEAQ (reference sequence). The CDR3 DNA reads as TGTGCCAGCAGCTTGGGGGGACACGGAACCTACGAGCAGTACTTC. It specifies CASSLGGHGTYEQYF. The variable domain in full, with the rest retrieved from reference TRBV7-9 and TRBJ2-7, is DTGVSQNPRHKITKRGQNVTFRCDPISEHNRLYWYRQTLGQGPEFLTYFQNEAQLEKSRLLSDRFSAERPKGSFSTLEIQRTEQGDSAMYLCASSLGGHGTYEQYFGPGTRLTVT.

The gene calls are TRBV24-1 and TRBJ2-3; D gene unclear. The CDR3 runs 14 residues. Per germline, CDR1 KGHDR and CDR2 SFDVKD. V was trimmed by 3 bases and J by 6 bases, leaving 12 bases between them. DNA of the CDR3: TGTGCCACCAGTGATACGCCCTCAAGGGATACGCAGTATTTT. Amino acid sequence: CATSDTPSRDTQYF.

This clonotype has a count of ten or more. V and J are TRBV3-1 and TRBJ1-2, with D possibly being TRBD1 (5 bases). V lost 4 bases and J 2 bases, leaving 17 bases between the germline ends. The CDR3 covers 16 residues. The V gene's germline CDR1 is LGHDT and CDR2 YNNKEL (reference sequence). CDR3 sequence (DNA): TGTGCCAGCAGCCCTCATGGGACGGAGCACAACTATGGCTACACCTTC. Protein sequence: CASSPHGTEHNYGYTF.

This clonotype appeared a few times. The chain links TRBV20-1 to TRBJ1-2; D is uncertain. This CDR3 region has 13 residues. CDR1 and CDR2 from the germline V gene are DFQATT and SNEGSKA (reference sequence). Trimming shortened V by 0 bases and J by 0 bases, and 5 bases separated the two germline ends. The CDR3 DNA reads as TGCAGTGCTAGAGATCGAGCTAACTATGGCTACACCTTC. This codes for CSARDRANYGYTF.

Note on this clonotype: A read error is possible here, since a much larger clone lies one base away. The DNA for the CDR3 is TGTGCCAGCAGCAAAGGCGGGCCTCCCTACGAGCAGTACTTC. Translating gives CASSKGGPPYEQYF. This chain connects TRBV28 to TRBJ2-7; D might be TRBD2 (5 bases). The germline gives CDR1 MDHEN, CDR2 SYDVKM. Trimming took 6 bases from V and 2 from J, leaving 14 bases between them. The CDR3 length is 14 residues.

This clonotype has a handful of counts. The gene calls are TRBV19 and TRBJ2-3; 11 bases line up with TRBD2. From germline, CDR1 is LNHDA and CDR2 SQIVND (reference sequence). With 4 bases clipped from V and 2 bases from J, the junction kept 2 bases outside the gene matches. The CDR3 extends over 15 amino acids. This CDR3 reads CASSTTSGDTDTQYF. The DNA of the CDR3 is TGTGCCAGTAGTACGACTAGCGGGGACACAGATACGCAGTATTTT.

This clonotype was observed a few times. J is TRBJ2-5 and V is TRBV9; tentative D call: TRBD2 (6 bases). Trimming cost V 0 bases and J 2 bases, with 14 bases left between them. Germline CDR1 and CDR2: SGDLS and YYNGEE. The CDR3 covers 16 residues. The CDR3 is CASSVEGLAQQETQYF. CDR3 coding DNA: TGTGCCAGCAGCGTAGAAGGGCTAGCGCAACAAGAGACCCAGTACTTC.

The sample holds a few counts of this clonotype. The chain joins TRBV6-1 to TRBJ2-1, with 10 bases that match TRBD2. The V and J ends lost 1 base and 8 bases, in that order; junction bases with no gene match: 8. Germline V CDR1 and CDR2: MNHNS, SASEGT. The CDR3 consists of 16 residues. CDR3 sequence (DNA): TGTGCCAGCAGTGAAGGCCTAGCGGGAGAAATATATGAGCAGTTCTTC. This translates into CASSEGLAGEIYEQFF.

This clonotype has just a few counts. This rearrangement joins TRBV6-1 to TRBJ1-1; D unclear. CDR3 length equals 16 residues. The V gene's germline CDR1 is MNHNS and CDR2 SASEGT. Trimming cost V 7 bases and J 0 bases, with 18 bases left between them. This CDR3 is CASNRVGQTMNTEAFF. In DNA, the CDR3 is TGTGCCAGCAACCGAGTGGGCCAGACCATGAACACTGAAGCTTTCTTT.

A few counts support this clonotype. The V call is TRBV2, the J call TRBJ2-1; 7 nucleotides match TRBD2. The germline gives CDR1 SNHLY, CDR2 FYNNEI. This CDR3 spans 17 amino acids. The trim removed 3 bases at V and 10 bases at J, leaving 18 bases unmatched. CDR3 in DNA: TGTGCCAGCAGTGAGTCTAGCGGACGGGCTGGCCGGGTCGAGCAGTTCTTC. Its protein product is CASSESSGRAGRVEQFF.

This clonotype was found a few times. V is TRBV19 and J is TRBJ2-2, with D unresolved. From germline, CDR1 is LNHDA and CDR2 SQIVND (reference sequence). The CDR3 consists of 15 residues. V was trimmed by 7 bases and J by 1 base, leaving 13 bases between them. The CDR3 region has the DNA TGTGCCAGTAAGCCCCAGCCAGAGAACACCGGGGAGCTGTTTTTT. Amino acid sequence: CASKPQPENTGELFF.